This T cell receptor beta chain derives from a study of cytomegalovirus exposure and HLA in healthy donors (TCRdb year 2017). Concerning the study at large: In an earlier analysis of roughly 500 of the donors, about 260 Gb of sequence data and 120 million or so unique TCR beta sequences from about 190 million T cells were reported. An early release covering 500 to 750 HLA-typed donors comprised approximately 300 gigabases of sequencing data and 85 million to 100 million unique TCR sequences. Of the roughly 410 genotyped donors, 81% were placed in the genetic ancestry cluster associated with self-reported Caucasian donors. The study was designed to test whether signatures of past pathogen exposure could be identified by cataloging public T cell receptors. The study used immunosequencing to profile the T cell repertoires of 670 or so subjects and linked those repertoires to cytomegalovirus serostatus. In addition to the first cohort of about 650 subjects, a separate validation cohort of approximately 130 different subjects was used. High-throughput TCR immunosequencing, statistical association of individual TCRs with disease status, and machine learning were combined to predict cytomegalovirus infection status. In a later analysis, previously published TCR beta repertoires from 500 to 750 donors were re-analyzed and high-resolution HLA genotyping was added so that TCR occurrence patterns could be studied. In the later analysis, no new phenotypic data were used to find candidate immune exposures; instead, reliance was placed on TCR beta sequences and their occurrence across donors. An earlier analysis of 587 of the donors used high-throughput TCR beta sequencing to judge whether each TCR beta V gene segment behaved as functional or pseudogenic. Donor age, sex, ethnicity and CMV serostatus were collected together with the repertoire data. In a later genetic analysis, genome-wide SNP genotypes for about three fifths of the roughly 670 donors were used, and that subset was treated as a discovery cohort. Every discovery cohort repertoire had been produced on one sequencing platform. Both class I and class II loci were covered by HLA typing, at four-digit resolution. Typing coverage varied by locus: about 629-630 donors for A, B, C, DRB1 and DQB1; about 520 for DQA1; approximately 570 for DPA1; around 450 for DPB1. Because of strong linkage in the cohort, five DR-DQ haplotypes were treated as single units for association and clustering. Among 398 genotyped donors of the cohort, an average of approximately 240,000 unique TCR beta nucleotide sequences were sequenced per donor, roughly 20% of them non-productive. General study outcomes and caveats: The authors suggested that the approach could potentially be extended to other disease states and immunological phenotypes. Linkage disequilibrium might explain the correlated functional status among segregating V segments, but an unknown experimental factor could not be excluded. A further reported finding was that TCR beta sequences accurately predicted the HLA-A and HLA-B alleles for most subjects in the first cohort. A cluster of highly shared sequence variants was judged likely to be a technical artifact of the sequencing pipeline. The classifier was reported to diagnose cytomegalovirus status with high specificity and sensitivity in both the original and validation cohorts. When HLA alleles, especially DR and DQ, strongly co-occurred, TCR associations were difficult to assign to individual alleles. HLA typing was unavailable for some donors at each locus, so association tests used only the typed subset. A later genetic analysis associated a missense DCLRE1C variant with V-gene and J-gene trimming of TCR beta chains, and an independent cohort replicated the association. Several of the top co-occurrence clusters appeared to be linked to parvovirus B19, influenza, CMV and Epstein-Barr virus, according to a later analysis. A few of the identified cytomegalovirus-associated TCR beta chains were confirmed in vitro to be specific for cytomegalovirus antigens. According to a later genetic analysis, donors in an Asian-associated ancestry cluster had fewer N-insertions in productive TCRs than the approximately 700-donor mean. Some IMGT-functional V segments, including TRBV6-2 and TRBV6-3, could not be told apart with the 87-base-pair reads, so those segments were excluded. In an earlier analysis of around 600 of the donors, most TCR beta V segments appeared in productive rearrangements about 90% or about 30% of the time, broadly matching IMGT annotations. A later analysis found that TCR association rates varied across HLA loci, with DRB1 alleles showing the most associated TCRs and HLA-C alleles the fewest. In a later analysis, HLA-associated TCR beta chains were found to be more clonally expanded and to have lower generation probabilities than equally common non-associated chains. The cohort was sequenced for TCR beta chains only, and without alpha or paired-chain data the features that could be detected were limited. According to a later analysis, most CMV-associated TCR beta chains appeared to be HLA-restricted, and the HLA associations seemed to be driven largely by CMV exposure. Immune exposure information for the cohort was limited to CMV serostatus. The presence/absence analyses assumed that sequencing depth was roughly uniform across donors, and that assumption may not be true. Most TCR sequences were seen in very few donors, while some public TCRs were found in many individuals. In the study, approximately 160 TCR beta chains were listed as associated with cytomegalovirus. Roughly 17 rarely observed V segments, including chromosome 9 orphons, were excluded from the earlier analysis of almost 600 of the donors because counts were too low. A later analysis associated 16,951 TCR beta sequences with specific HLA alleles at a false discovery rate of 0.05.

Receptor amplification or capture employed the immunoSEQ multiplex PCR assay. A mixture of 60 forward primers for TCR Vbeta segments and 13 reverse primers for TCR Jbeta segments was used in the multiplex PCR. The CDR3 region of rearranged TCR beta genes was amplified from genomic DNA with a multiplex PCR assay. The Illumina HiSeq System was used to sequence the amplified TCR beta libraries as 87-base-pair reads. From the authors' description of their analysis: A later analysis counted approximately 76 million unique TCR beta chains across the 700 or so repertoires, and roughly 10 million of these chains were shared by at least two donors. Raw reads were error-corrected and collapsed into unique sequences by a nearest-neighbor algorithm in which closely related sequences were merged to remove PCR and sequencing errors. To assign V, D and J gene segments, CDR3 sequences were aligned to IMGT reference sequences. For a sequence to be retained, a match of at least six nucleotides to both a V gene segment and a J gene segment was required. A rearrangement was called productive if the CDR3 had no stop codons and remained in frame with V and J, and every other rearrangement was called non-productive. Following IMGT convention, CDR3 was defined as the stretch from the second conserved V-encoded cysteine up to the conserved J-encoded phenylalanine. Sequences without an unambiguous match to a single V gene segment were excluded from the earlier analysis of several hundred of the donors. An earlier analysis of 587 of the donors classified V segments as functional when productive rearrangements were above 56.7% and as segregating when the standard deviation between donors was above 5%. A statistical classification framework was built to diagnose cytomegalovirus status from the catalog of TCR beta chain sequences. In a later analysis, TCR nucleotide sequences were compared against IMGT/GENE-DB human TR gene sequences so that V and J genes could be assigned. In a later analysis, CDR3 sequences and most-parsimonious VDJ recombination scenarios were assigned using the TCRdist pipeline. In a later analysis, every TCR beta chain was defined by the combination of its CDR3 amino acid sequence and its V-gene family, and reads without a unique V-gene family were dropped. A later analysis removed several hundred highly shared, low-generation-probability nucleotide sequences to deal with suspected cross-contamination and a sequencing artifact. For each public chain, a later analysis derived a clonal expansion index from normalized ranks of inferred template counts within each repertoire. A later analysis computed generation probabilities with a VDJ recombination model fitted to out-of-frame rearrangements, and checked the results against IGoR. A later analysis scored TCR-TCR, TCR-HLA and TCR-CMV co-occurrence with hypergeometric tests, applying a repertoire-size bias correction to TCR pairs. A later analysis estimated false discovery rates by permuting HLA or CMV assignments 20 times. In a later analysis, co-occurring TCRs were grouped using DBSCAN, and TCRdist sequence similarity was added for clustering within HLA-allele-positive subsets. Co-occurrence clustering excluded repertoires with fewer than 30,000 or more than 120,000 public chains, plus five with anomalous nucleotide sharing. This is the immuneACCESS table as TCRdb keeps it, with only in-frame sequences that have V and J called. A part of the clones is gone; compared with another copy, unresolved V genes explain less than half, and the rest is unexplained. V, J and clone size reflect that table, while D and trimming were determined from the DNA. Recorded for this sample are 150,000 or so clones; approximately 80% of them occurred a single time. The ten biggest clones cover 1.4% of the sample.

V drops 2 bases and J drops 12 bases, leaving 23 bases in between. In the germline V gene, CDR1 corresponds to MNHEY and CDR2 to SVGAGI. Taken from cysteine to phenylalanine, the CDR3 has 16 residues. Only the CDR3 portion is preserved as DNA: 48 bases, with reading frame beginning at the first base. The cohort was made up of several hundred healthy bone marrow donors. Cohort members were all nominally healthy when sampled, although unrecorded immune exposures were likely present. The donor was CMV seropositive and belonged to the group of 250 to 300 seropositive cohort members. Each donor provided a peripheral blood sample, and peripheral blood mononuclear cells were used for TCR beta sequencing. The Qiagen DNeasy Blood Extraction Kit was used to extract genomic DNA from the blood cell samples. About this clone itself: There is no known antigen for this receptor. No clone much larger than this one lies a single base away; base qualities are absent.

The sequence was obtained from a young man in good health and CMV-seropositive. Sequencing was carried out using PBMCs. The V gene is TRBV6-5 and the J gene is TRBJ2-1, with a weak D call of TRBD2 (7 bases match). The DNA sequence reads TGTGCCAGCAGTTACGAATCGGGGGGCTTAGGAAGGGGGCAGTTCTTC. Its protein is CASSYESGGLGRGQFF.